This T cell receptor (beta chain) emerged from a study of blood T cell repertoires in COVID-19 (dated by TCRdb to the early 2020s). About the study as a whole: Samples covering the acute and convalescent phases of COVID-19 were provided by collaborators in the United States, Italy and Spain. Nearly every sample came with metadata listing a de-identified subject ID, COVID-19 status, age in years and sex. The material from the prospective study consisted of cDNA or gDNA derived from T cells, B-cell-depleted T cells, or PBMCs. The samples were drawn from the first 160 participants of the ongoing ImmuneRACE study and from about 1,200 subjects provided by 6 global collaborators. The dataset comprised deeply sampled blood TCRbeta repertoires from subjects exposed to, actively infected with, or recovered from COVID-19. A freely available public database, intended as a resource for researchers studying the immune response to SARS-CoV-2, is where the repertoires were released. HLA class I and class II types, where available, came from metadata supplied by the sample provider rather than from assay-based typing.

The germline V gene (reference sequence) gives CDR1 as GTSNPN and CDR2 as SVGIG. Counted from cysteine to phenylalanine, this CDR3 has 17 amino acids. Kept here is only the CDR3 DNA, which spans 51 bases and is read in frame from base 1. The germline V end is reduced by 3 bases and the J end by 4 bases; junction bases left unmatched: 13. What the authors observed across the whole study: The quantity of clinical and demographic metadata differed by source and by participant and was supplied without curation.

Turning to this clone: No cognate antigen has been identified for it. The record has no base qualities; no much larger clone is one base away.

Whole blood was collected in K2EDTA tubes by collaborating institutions according to the institutions' own protocols. For TCRbeta analysis, collaborator samples were shipped as frozen whole blood, as isolated PBMCs, or as DNA extracted from either sample type. The immunoSEQ Assay, a bias-controlled multiplex PCR, was used to amplify TCRbeta CDR3 regions from genomic DNA. The original pipeline was this. The number of nucleated cells in each sample was estimated by amplification of reference gene primers within the assay. Sequence reads were collapsed and filtered to measure the absolute abundance of every unique TCRbeta CDR3 rearrangement. For each sample, productive Simpson clonality was calculated by taking the square root of Simpson's diversity index across productive rearrangements. Here the immuneACCESS table is served through TCRdb, limited to in-frame sequences with V and J called. Missing clones are a known gap in these copies; in checked studies unresolved V genes cover under half, and the rest lacks a known reason. For V, J and clone size, that table is used; D and trimming come from the DNA. The sample table holds tens of thousands of clones, of which around 90% were seen once. The top ten hold approximately 4.3% of the sample.

The TCR comes from a man aged 55 to 70 with acute or convalescent COVID-19. The sequencing input was peripheral blood. Recombination joined TRBV30 with TRBJ2-3; 10 junctional bases match TRBD2. The CDR3 protein is CAWRPSGRARLSDTQYF. The DNA sequence reads TGTGCCTGGAGGCCAAGCGGGAGGGCGAGGTTGTCAGATACGCAGTATTTT.